This T cell receptor beta chain was retrieved from a study of identical twins. Unique molecular identifiers were present on the cDNA, which also gained a universal primer site by template switching. TCRdb processed the 5' RACE reads anew with MiXCR; each CDR3 protein has one entry. Among approximately 590,000 distinct CDR3 sequences listed, 9.6% were seen once. The same data also contributed to another study, on yellow fever vaccine responses in identical twins.

The source of this sequence is a woman in her late teens or twenties in good health. The sample taken for sequencing was PBMCs.

The CDR3 sequence: CASSKDNYEQYF. The CDR3 DNA sequence: TGTGCCAGCAGCAAAGACAACTACGAGCAGTACTTC. V and J are TRBV21-1 and TRBJ2-7. TRBV21-1 is flagged as a pseudogene. The CDR3 extends over 12 amino acids.